This record covers a single T cell receptor beta chain. Germline V gene lookup returns CDR1 SGHTA and CDR2 FQGTGA. This CDR3 has 15 residues. V was clipped by 2 bases and J by 4 bases, with 12 bases between them. The data derive from a study of OX40 agonist ivuxolimab in advanced cancers. The overall study: Age averaged roughly 60 years (range about 20 to 80), and more than 80% were male. Enrollees could have had prior anti-PD-1, anti-PD-L1 or anti-CTLA-4 therapy, which approximately 38% had received.

Clones were sequenced by immunoSEQ multiplex PCR, and TCRdb holds only the in-frame ones, with some missing. Here the sample spans roughly 86,000 clones, around nine tenths being singletons. Samples of blood were obtained at baseline, on cycle 4 day 1, and on cycle 7 day 1. The source material was CD4+ or CD8+ T cells sorted from blood, sampled in a trial of the OX40 agonist ivuxolimab. The chain has TRBV7-3 and TRBJ1-3; D is ambiguous. The clonotype was recovered from an adult with an advanced solid tumor such as melanoma, head and neck, liver or kidney cancer. CDR3 DNA sequence: TGTGCCAGCAGCTTAGACTCCTCCCCAGGAAACACCATATATTTT. Its translation is CASSLDSSPGNTIYF.